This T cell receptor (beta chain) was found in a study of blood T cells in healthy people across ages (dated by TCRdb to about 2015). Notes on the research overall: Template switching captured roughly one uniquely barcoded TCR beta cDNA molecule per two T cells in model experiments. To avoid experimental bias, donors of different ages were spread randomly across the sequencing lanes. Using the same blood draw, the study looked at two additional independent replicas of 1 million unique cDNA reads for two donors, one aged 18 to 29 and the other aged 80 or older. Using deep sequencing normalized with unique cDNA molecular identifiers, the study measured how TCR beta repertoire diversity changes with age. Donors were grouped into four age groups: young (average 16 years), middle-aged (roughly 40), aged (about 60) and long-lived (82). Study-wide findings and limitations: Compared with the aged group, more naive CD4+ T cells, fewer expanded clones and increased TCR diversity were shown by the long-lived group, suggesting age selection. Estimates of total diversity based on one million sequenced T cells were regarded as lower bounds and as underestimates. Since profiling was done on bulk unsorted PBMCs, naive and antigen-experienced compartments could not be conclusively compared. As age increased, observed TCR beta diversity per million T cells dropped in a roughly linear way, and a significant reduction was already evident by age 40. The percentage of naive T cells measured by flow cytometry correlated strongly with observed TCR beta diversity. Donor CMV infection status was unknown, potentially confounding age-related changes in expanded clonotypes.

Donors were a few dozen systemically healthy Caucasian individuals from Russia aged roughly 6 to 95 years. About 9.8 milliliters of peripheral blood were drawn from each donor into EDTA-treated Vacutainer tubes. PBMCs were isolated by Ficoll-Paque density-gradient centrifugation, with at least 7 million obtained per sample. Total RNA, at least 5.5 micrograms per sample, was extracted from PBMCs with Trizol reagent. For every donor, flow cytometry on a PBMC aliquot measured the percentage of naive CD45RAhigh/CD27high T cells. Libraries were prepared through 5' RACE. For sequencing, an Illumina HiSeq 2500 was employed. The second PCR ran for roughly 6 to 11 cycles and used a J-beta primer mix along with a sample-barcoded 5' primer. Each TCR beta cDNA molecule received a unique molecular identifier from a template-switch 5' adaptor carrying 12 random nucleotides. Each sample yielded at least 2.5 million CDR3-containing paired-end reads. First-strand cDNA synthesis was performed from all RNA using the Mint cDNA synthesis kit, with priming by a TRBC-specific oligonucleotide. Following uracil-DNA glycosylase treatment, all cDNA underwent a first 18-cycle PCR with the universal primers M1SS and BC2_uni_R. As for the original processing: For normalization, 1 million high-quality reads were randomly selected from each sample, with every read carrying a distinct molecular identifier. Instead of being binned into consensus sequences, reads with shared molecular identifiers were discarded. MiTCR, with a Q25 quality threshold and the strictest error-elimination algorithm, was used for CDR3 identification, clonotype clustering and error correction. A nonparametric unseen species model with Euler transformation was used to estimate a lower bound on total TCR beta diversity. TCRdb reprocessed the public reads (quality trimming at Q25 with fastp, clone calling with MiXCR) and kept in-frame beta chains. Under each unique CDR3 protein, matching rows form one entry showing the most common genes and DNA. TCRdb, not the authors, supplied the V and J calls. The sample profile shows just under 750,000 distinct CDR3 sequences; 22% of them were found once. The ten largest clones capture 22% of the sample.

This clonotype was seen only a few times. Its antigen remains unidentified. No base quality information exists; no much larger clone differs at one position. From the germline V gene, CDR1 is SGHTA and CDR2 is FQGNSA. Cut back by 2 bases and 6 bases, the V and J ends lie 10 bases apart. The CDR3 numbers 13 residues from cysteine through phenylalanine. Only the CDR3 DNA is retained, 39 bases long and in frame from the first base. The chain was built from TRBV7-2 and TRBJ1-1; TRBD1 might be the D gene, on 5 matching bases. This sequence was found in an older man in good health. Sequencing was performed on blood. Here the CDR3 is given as CASSLIWGSEAFF. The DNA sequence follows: TGTGCCAGCAGCTTAATCTGGGGGTCTGAAGCTTTCTTT. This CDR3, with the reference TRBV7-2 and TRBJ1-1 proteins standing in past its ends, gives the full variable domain GAGVSQSPSNKVTEKGKDVELRCDPISGHTALYWYRQSLGQGLEFLIYFQGNSAPDKSGLPSDRFSAERTGGSVSTLTIQRTQQEDSAVYLCASSLIWGSEAFFGQGTRLTVV.